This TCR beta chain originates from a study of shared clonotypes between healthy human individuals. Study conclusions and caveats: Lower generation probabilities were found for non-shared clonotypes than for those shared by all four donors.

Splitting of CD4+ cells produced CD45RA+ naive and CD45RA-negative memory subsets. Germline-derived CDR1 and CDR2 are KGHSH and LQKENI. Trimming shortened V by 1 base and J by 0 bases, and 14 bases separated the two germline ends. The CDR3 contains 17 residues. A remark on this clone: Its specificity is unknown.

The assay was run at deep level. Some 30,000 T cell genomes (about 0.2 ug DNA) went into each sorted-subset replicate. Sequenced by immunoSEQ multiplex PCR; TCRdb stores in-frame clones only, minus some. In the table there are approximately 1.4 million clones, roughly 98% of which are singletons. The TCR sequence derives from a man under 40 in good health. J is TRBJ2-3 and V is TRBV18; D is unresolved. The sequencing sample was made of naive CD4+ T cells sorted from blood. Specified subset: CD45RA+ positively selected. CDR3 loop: CASSPLRAAASTDTQYF. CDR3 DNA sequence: TGTGCCAGCTCACCACTCCGCGCGGCGGCTAGCACAGATACGCAGTATTTT.